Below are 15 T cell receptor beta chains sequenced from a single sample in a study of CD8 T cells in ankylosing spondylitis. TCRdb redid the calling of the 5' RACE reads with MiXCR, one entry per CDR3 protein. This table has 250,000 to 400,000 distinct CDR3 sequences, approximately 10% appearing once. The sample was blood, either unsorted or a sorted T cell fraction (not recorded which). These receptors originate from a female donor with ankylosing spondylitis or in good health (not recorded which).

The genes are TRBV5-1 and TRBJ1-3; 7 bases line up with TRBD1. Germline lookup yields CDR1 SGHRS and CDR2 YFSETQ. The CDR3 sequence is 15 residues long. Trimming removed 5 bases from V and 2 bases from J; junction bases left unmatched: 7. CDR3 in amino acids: CASSPGTAAGNTIYF. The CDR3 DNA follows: TGCGCCAGCAGTCCCGGGACAGCCGCTGGAAACACCATATATTTT.

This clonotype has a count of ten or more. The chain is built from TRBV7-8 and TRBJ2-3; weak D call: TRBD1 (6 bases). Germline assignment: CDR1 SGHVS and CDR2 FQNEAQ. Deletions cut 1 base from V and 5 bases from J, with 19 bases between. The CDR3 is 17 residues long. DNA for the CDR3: TGTGCCAGCAGCTTAGGGGCCCGGGACATCTCAATAGATACGCAGTATTTT. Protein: CASSLGARDISIDTQYF.

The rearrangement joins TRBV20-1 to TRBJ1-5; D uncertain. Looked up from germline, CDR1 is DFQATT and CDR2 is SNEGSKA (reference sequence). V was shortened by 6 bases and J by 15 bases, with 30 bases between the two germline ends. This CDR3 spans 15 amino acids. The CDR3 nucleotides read TGCAGTGCAAGACCGGTCAGGAGCCCGGGGTCGGTGTGGCATTTT. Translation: CSARPVRSPGSVWHF.

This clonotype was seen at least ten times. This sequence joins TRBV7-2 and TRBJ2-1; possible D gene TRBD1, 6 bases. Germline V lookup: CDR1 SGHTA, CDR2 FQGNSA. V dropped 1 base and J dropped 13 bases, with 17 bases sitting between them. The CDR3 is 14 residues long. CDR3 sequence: CASSLDGQILVQFF. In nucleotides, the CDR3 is TGTGCCAGCAGCTTAGACGGACAGATCTTAGTACAGTTCTTC.

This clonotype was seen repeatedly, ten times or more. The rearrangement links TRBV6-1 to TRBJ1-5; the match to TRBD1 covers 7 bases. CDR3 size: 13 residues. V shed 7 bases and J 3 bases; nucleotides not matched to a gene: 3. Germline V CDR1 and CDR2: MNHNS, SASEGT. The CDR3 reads CASNQGVNQPQHF. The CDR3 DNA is TGTGCCAGCAATCAGGGGGTCAATCAGCCCCAGCATTTT.

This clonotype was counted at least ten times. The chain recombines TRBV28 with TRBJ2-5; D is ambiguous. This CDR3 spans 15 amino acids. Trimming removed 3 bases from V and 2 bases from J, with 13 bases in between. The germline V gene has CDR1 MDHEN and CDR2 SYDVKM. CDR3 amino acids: CASSFYWNTQETQYF. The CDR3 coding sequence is TGTGCCAGCAGTTTTTATTGGAATACTCAAGAGACCCAGTACTTC.

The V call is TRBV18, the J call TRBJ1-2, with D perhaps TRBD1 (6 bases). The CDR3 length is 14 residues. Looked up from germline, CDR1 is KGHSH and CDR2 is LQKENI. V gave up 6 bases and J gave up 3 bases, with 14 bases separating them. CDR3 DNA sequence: TGTGCCAGCTCGCCGGGACAATGGGACTATGGCTACACCTTC. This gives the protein CASSPGQWDYGYTF. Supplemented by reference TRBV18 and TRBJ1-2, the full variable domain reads NAGVMQNPRHLVRRRGQEARLRCSPMKGHSHVYWYRQLPEEGLKFMVYLQKENIIDESGMPKERFSAEFPKEGPSILRIQQVVRGDSAAYFCASSPGQWDYGYTFGSGTRLTVV.

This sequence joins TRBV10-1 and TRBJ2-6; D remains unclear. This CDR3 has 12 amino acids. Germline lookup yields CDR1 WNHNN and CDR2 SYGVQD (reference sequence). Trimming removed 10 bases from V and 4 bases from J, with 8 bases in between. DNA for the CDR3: TGCGCCACCCATGGAGGGGCCAACGTCCTGACTTTC. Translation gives CATHGGANVLTF.

The CDR3 loop is CASSTSMGTEAFF. CDR3 DNA sequence: TGTGCCAGTAGTACTAGTATGGGCACTGAAGCTTTCTTT. The gene calls are TRBV19 and TRBJ1-1; D is unresolved. CDR3 length equals 13 residues. Germline values: CDR1 LNHDA, CDR2 SQIVND (reference sequence). With 4 bases removed from V and 4 bases from J, the gap between germline ends came to 10 bases.

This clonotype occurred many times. CDR3 in amino acids: CASYTDQETQYF. CDR3 DNA sequence: TGTGCCAGCTACACGGACCAAGAGACCCAGTACTTC. The rearrangement uses TRBV28 and TRBJ2-5, with D unclear. Trimming left V 8 bases short and J 0 bases short, with 7 bases between. The CDR3 extends over 12 amino acids. Germline V gene sequence: CDR1 MDHEN, CDR2 SYDVKM.

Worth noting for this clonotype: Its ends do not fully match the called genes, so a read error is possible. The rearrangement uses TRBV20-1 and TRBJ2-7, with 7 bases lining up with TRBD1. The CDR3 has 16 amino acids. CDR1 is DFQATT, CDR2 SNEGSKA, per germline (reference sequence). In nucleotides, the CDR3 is TGCTGTGCTAGAGATCATTTAGGAGACAGGGTCTACGAGCAGTACTTC. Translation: CCARDHLGDRVYEQYF.

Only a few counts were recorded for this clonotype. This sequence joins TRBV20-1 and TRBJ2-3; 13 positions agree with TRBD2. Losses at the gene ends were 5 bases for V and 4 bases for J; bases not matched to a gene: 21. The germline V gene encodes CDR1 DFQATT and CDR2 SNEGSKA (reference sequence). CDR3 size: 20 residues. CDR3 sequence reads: CSAPKTGLAGEENFADTQYF. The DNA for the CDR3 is TGCAGTGCTCCAAAGACCGGACTAGCGGGAGAGGAGAACTTCGCAGATACGCAGTATTTT.

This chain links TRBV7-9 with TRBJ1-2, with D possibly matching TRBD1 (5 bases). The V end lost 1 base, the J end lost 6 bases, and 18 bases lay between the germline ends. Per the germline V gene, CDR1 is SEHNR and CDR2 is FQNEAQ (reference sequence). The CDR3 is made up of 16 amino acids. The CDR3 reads CASSLGDGHNSDGYTF. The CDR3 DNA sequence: TGTGCCAGCAGCTTAGGGGACGGACACAACTCCGATGGCTACACCTTC.

The CDR3 sequence is CASSYRGQRYNEQFF. The CDR3 DNA reads as TGTGCCAGCAGTTACAGGGGACAGCGATACAATGAGCAGTTCTTC. The rearrangement joins TRBV6-2 or TRBV6-3 to TRBJ2-1; 7 bases are a match to TRBD1. The junction had 5 bases not matched to a gene; V was cut back by 2 bases and J by 4 bases. The CDR3 length is 15 residues. Per germline, CDR1 MNHEY and CDR2 SVGEGT.

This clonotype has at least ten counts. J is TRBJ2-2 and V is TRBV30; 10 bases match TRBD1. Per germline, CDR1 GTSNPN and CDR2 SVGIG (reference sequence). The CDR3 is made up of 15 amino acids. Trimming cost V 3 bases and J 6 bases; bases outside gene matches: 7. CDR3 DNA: TGTGCCTGGAGGCGGGACAGGGGTTTAGCCGGGGAGCTGTTTTTT. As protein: CAWRRDRGLAGELFF.